These 10 T cell receptor beta chains share one sample of origin, sequenced in a study of control samples from healthy donors and cancer patients. Repertoires were generated with immunoSEQ multiplex PCR, while TCRdb's copy carries only in-frame clones and drops some. Of 150,000 to 160,000 clones listed, 93% are singletons. Sequencing used blood. These receptors all stem from a man between 45 and 60 years old in good health.

In this sample, this clone turned up a few times. The CDR3 DNA is TGTGCCAGCAGCCCCGTTCGGAGTCACAACAATGAGCAGTTCTTC. The encoded protein is CASSPVRSHNNEQFF. The V call is TRBV3-1 (or the pseudogene TRBV3-2), the J call TRBJ2-1; D is undetermined. This CDR3 has 15 amino acids. V gave up 4 bases and J gave up 5 bases, with 15 bases separating them. Per germline, CDR1 LGHDT and CDR2 YNNKEL (reference sequence).

The rearrangement joins TRBV28 to TRBJ1-1; 7 bases are a match to TRBD1. The CDR3 is 14 amino acids. V dropped 3 bases and J dropped 11; count of bases not matched to a gene: 12. The germline gives CDR1 MDHEN, CDR2 SYDVKM. The chain's CDR3 is CASSFTSLRGMAFF. In DNA, the CDR3 is TGTGCCAGCAGTTTTACATCCCTCAGGGGGATGGCTTTCTTT.

The chain links TRBV18 to TRBJ1-1; D not certain. There are 14 residues in the CDR3. V was shortened by 6 bases and J by 1 base, with 12 bases between the two germline ends. The germline V gene encodes CDR1 KGHSH and CDR2 LQKENI. CDR3 protein: CASSPVDTNTEAFF. Here the CDR3 DNA reads TGTGCCAGCTCTCCAGTCGACACGAACACTGAAGCTTTCTTT. The full variable domain, in which reference TRBV18 and TRBJ1-1 provide the parts outside the CDR3, is NAGVMQNPRHLVRRRGQEARLRCSPMKGHSHVYWYRQLPEEGLKFMVYLQKENIIDESGMPKERFSAEFPKEGPSILRIQQVVRGDSAAYFCASSPVDTNTEAFFGQGTRLTVV.

This clone turned up a few times. The genes are TRBV7-3 and TRBJ1-6; D unresolved. The CDR3 consists of 12 residues. Germline V gives CDR1 SGHTA, CDR2 FQGTGA. V lost 3 bases to trimming and J lost 6 bases, with 3 bases between them. The CDR3 loop reads CASSFPNSPLHF. CDR3 nucleotides: TGTGCCAGCAGCTTTCCTAATTCACCCCTCCACTTT.

The rearrangement uses TRBV6-1 and TRBJ1-4, with TRBD1 as a possible D gene (5 bases). The V and J ends lost 2 bases and 5 bases respectively, with 15 bases between them. Per the germline V gene, CDR1 is MNHNS and CDR2 is SASEGT. The CDR3 runs to 16 residues. In nucleotides, the CDR3 is TGTGCCAGCAGTGAATTACCGGGGGGGATGAATGAAAAACTGTTTTTT. Its translation is CASSELPGGMNEKLFF.

The rearrangement uses TRBV5-1 and TRBJ2-5, with 9 bases fitting TRBD2. Germline V gene sequence: CDR1 SGHRS, CDR2 YFSETQ. The V and J ends lost 1 base and 1 base, in that order; junction bases with no gene match: 5. The length of the CDR3 is 16 residues. CDR3 in amino acids: CASSLSGSGSQETQYF. The CDR3 DNA reads TGCGCCAGCAGCTTGTCGGGTAGCGGGAGCCAAGAGACCCAGTACTTC.

V usage is TRBV6-5 and J usage is TRBJ1-1; D unresolved. CDR3 length equals 14 residues. V dropped 4 bases and J dropped 2 bases, with 11 bases sitting between them. CDR1 and CDR2 (germline): MNHEY, SVGAGI. Here the CDR3 reads CASSSGSLNTEAFF. The CDR3 DNA sequence: TGTGCCAGCAGTTCGGGAAGTCTTAACACTGAAGCTTTCTTT.

The chain recombines TRBV2 with TRBJ2-2; no clear D gene. The CDR3 has 15 residues. Trimming cost V 4 bases and J 7 bases, with 16 bases left between them. CDR1 and CDR2 from the germline V gene are SNHLY and FYNNEI. The CDR3 sequence: CASSAIRTANGELFF. CDR3 bases: TGTGCCAGCAGTGCGATCCGAACGGCCAACGGGGAGCTGTTTTTT.

The genes are TRBV14 and TRBJ2-1; 9 positions agree with TRBD2. Germline trimming cut 2 bases from V and 11 bases from J; bases unmatched to any gene: 16. Per germline, CDR1 SGHDN and CDR2 FVKESK. This CDR3 spans 17 amino acids. CDR3: CASSQFSGASGMGQQFF. For the CDR3, the DNA is TGTGCCAGCAGCCAATTCTCAGGGGCTAGCGGGATGGGTCAGCAGTTCTTC.

The V call is TRBV19, the J call TRBJ2-1, with TRBD2 identical over 7 bases. Trimming removed 1 base from V and 8 bases from J; junction bases left unmatched: 5. Germline CDR1 reads LNHDA; CDR2 reads SQIVND (reference sequence). The CDR3 has 14 amino acids. The CDR3 is CASSIALALHEQFF. In nucleotides, the CDR3 is TGTGCCAGTAGTATAGCACTAGCGCTCCATGAGCAGTTCTTC.